The 9 T cell receptor beta chains presented below share a single source sample, sequenced in a study of blood T cell repertoires in COVID-19. Only in-frame clones appear in the TCRdb table, and some are missing; sequencing was by immunoSEQ multiplex PCR. The sample records over 130,000 clones, roughly 80% being singletons. Material for sequencing was peripheral blood. These receptors were obtained from a man over 45 with acute or convalescent COVID-19.

The V gene is TRBV27, the J gene TRBJ1-1; 8 nucleotides line up with TRBD1. The trim removed 5 bases at V and 5 bases at J, leaving 13 bases unmatched. This CDR3 has 16 amino acids. Germline V gene lookup returns CDR1 MNHEY and CDR2 SMNVEV (reference sequence). The CDR3 nucleotides are TGTGCCAGCAGTCTCCGCGGACAGGGACTGGGGACTGAAGCTTTCTTT. Translating gives CASSLRGQGLGTEAFF.

V is TRBV23-1 and J is TRBJ1-1, with D unclear. TRBV23-1 carries the ORF label, with uncertain function. V lost 1 base and J lost 1, with 16 bases in between. This CDR3 has 17 residues. CDR3 bases: TGCGCCAGCAGTCAATGGTGCGCGGGCGACTGGAACACTGAAGCTTTCTTT. This encodes CASSQWCAGDWNTEAFF.

V and J are TRBV5-1 and TRBJ2-1, with TRBD2 identical over 7 bases. Germline V gene data show CDR1 as SGHRS and CDR2 as YFSETQ. Losses at the gene ends were 4 bases for V and 5 bases for J; bases not matched to a gene: 3. The length of the CDR3 is 13 residues. CDR3 sequence reads: CASSIGLDNEQFF. The CDR3 nucleotides read TGCGCCAGCAGCATCGGACTAGACAATGAGCAGTTCTTC.

The rearrangement uses TRBV5-4 and TRBJ2-2, with 8 bases identical to TRBD2. Trimming took 2 bases from V and 2 from J; bases not matched to a gene: 5. This CDR3 is built from 16 residues. Germline V gives CDR1 SGHNT, CDR2 YYREEE (reference sequence). The CDR3 spells CASSFGGGLNTGELFF. In DNA form, the CDR3 reads TGTGCCAGCAGCTTCGGCGGGGGGCTTAACACCGGGGAGCTGTTTTTT.

The chain has TRBV11-3 and TRBJ2-3; 8 bases fit TRBD1. CDR1 and CDR2 (germline): SGHNT, YENEEA. This CDR3 has 16 residues. V gave up 5 bases and J gave up 1 base; unmatched junction bases: 8. CDR3 DNA: TGTGCCAGCAGCCCCGGACAGGGTTTGGGCACAGATACGCAGTATTTT. It codes for CASSPGQGLGTDTQYF.

This chain joins TRBV5-1 and TRBJ2-7; 7 bases line up with TRBD2. The CDR3 is 14 amino acids. V shed 3 bases, J shed 2 bases, and the junction held 5 bases outside the gene matches. The germline CDR1 and CDR2 sequences are SGHRS and YFSETQ. DNA of the CDR3: TGCGCCAGCAGCTGGGAGGGGCCCCCCTACGAGCAGTACTTC. Translated, it gives CASSWEGPPYEQYF. The complete variable domain, with remaining parts taken from reference TRBV5-1 and TRBJ2-7, reads KAGVTQTPRYLIKTRGQQVTLSCSPISGHRSVSWYQQTPGQGLQFLFEYFSETQRNKGNFPGRFSGRQFSNSRSEMNVSTLELGDSALYLCASSWEGPPYEQYFGPGTRLTVT.

V and J are TRBV11-2 and TRBJ1-6; no definite D call. This CDR3 has 15 amino acids. Germline values: CDR1 SGHAT, CDR2 FQNNGV. V shed 5 bases and J shed 0 bases, with 8 bases lying between them. This chain's CDR3 is CASSRGSSYNSPLHF. In nucleotides, the CDR3 is TGTGCCAGCAGCCGCGGGAGCTCCTATAATTCACCCCTCCACTTT.

J is TRBJ2-3 and V is TRBV24-1, with D possibly matching TRBD2 (6 bases). Trimming pared 5 bases from V and 3 bases from J, leaving 11 bases between. The CDR3 is 14 residues long. Germline loops: CDR1 KGHDR, CDR2 SFDVKD. The CDR3 DNA sequence: TGTGCCACCAGTGTTGGGGGGACGACAGATACGCAGTATTTT. Protein product: CATSVGGTTDTQYF.

The chain uses TRBV7-3 and TRBJ1-3; the D gene is possibly TRBD1 (5 bases). Trimming removed 5 bases from V and 4 bases from J, with 9 bases in between. Germline lookup yields CDR1 SGHTA and CDR2 FQGTGA. The length of the CDR3 is 13 residues. CDR3 in amino acids: CASSQRTGNTIYF. As DNA, the CDR3 is TGTGCCAGCAGCCAAAGGACAGGAAACACCATATATTTT. The variable domain in full, with the rest retrieved from reference TRBV7-3 and TRBJ1-3, is GAGVSQTPSNKVTEKGKYVELRCDPISGHTALYWYRQSLGQGPEFLIYFQGTGAADDSGLPNDRFFAVRPEGSVSTLKIQRTERGDSAVYLCASSQRTGNTIYFGEGSWLTVV.